The entry below gives a single T cell receptor (beta chain) sequence along with its context. The data derive from a study of blood T cell repertoires in COVID-19. Across the study: The cDNA or gDNA used as material had been derived from T cells, B-cell-depleted T cells, or PBMCs.

CDR3 length: 13 residues. The germline gives CDR1 LGHNA, CDR2 YSLEER. V shed 1 base and J shed 4 bases, with 7 bases lying between them. Data came from immunoSEQ multiplex PCR; TCRdb stores just in-frame clones and leaves some out. The sample lists about 130,000 clones, approximately 89% seen once, with more than 3.5% in the top ten. The specimen sequenced was peripheral blood. The TCR comes from a human donor in a cohort sampled during active COVID-19. This rearrangement joins TRBV4-3 to TRBJ1-2, with D hard to call. The CDR3 DNA sequence: TGCGCCAGCAGCCAAGTCGTCCGCTATGGCTACACCTTC. Encoded protein: CASSQVVRYGYTF.